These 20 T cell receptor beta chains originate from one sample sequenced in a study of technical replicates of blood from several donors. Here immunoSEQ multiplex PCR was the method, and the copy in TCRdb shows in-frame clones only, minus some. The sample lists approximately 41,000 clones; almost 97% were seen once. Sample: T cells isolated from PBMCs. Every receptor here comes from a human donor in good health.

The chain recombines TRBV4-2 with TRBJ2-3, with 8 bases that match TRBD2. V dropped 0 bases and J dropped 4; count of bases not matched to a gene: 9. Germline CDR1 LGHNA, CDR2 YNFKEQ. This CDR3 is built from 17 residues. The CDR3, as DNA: TGTGCCAGCAGCCAAGATGGGGTAGCGGGAATGGCAGATACGCAGTATTTT. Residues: CASSQDGVAGMADTQYF.

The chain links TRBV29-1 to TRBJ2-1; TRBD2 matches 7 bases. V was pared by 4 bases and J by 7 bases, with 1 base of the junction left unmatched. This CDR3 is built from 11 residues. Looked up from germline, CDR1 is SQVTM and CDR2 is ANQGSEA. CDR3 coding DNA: TGCAGCGTTGGGACTAGTAATGAGCAGTTCTTC. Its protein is CSVGTSNEQFF.

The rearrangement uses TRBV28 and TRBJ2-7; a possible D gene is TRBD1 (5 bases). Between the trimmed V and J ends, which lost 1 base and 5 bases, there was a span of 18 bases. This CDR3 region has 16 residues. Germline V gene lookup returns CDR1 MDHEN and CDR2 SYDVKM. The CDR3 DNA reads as TGTGCCAGCAGTTTATTTATCGTGGGGCCGATAGACGAGCAGTACTTC. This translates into CASSLFIVGPIDEQYF.

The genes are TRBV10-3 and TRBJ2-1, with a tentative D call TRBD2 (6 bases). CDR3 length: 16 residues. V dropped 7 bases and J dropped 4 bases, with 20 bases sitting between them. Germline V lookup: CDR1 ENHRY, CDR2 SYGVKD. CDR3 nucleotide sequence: TGTGCCATCACCAACTCTAGCGTCCAGATATACAATGAGCAGTTCTTC. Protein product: CAITNSSVQIYNEQFF.

The CDR3 sequence: CASSVGVAGEGETQYF. CDR3 DNA sequence: TGTGCCAGCAGCGTAGGTGTAGCGGGAGAGGGGGAGACCCAGTACTTC. This rearrangement joins TRBV9 to TRBJ2-5; the match to TRBD2 covers 9 bases. Germline CDR1 SGDLS, CDR2 YYNGEE. This CDR3 is 16 amino acids long. V lost 0 bases to trimming and J lost 5 bases; unmatched junction nucleotides: 8.

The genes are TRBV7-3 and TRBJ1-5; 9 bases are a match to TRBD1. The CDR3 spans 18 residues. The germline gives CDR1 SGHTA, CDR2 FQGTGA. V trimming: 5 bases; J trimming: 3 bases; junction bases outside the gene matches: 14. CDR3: CASSTRTGAVQINQPQHF. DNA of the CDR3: TGTGCCAGCAGCACCCGGACAGGGGCGGTCCAGATCAATCAGCCCCAGCATTTT.

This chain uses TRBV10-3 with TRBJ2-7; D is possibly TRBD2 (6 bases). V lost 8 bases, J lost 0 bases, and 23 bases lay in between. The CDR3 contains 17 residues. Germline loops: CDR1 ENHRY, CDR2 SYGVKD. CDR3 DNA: TGTGCCATCGGCGAAACTACTAGCTCCAGGAGCTCCTACGAGCAGTACTTC. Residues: CAIGETTSSRSSYEQYF.

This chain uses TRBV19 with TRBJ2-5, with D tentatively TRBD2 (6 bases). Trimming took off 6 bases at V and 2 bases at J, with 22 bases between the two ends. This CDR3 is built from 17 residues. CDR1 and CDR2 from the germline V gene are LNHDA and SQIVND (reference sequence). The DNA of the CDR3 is TGTGCCAGTAGAAAAGAAGGACCGGGGGTTCCTCAAGAGACCCAGTACTTC. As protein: CASRKEGPGVPQETQYF. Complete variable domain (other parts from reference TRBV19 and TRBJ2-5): DGGITQSPKYLFRKEGQNVTLSCEQNLNHDAMYWYRQDPGQGLRLIYYSQIVNDFQKGDIAEGYSVSREKKESFPLTVTSAQKNPTAFYLCASRKEGPGVPQETQYFGPGTRLLVL.

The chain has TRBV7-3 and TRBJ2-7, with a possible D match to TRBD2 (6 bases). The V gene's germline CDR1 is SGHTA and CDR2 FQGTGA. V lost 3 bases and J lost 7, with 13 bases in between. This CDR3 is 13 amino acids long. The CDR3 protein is CASSFGTHREQYF. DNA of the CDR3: TGTGCCAGCAGCTTCGGGACTCATCGGGAGCAGTACTTC.

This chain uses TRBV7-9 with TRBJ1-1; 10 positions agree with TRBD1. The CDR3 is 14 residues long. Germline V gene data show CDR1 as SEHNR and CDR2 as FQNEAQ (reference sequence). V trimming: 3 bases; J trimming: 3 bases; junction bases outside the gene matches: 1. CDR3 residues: CASSLGTGDTEAFF. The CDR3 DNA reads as TGTGCCAGCAGCTTGGGGACAGGGGACACTGAAGCTTTCTTT. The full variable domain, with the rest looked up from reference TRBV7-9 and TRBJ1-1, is DTGVSQNPRHKITKRGQNVTFRCDPISEHNRLYWYRQTLGQGPEFLTYFQNEAQLEKSRLLSDRFSAERPKGSFSTLEIQRTEQGDSAMYLCASSLGTGDTEAFFGQGTRLTVV.

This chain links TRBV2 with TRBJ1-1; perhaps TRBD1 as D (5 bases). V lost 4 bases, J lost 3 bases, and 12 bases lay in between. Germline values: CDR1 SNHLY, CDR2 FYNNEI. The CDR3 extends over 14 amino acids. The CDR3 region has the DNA TGTGCCAGCAGTGTAGCTTGGGGGGACACTGAAGCTTTCTTT. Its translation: CASSVAWGDTEAFF.

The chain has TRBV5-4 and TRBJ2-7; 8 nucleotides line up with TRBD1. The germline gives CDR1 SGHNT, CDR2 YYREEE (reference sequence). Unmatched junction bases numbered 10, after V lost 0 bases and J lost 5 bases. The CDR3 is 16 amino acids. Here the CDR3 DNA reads TGTGCCAGCAGCTTGGACCCCCCAGGGGGCGAGAACGAGCAGTACTTC. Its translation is CASSLDPPGGENEQYF.

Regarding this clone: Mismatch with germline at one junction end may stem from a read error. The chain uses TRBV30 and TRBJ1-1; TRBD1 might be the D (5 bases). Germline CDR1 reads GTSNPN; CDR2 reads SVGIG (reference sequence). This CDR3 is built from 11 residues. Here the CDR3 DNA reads TGTGCCTGGAGGGAACAGGCAACAGGAATCTTT. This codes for CAWREQATGIF.

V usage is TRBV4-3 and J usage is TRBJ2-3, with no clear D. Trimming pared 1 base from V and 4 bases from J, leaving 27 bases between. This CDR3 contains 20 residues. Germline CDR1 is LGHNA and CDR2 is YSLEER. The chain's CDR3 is CASSQGLSRKPTHQADTQYF. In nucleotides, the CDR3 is TGCGCCAGCAGCCAAGGACTTTCCCGGAAGCCAACCCATCAAGCAGATACGCAGTATTTT.

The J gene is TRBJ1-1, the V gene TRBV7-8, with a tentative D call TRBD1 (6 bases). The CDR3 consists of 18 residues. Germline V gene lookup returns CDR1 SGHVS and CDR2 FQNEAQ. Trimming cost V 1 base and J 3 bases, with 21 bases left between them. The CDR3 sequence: CASSLGGGREVWYTEAFF. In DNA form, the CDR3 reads TGTGCCAGCAGCTTAGGGGGGGGGCGCGAGGTTTGGTACACTGAAGCTTTCTTT.

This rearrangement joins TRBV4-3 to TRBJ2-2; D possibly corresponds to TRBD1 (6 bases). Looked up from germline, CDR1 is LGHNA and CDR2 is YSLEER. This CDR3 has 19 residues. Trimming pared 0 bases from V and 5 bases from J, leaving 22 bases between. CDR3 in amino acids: CASSQEGAGASWITGELFF. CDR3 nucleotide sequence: TGCGCCAGCAGCCAAGAGGGGGCAGGGGCGAGTTGGATAACCGGGGAGCTGTTTTTT.

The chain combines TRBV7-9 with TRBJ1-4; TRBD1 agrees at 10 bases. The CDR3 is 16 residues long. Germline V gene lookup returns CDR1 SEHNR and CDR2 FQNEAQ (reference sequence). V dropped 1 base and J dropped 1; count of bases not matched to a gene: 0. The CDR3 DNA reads TGTGCCAGCAGCTTAGGGACAGGGGGAACTAATGAAAAACTGTTTTTT. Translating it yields CASSLGTGGTNEKLFF.

In nucleotides, the CDR3 is TGTGCCACCAGCATCCAGACAGAAAACATTCAGTACTTC. Translated: CATSIQTENIQYF. The rearrangement links TRBV15 to TRBJ2-4; D is possibly TRBD1 (5 bases). The germline V gene has CDR1 LNHNV and CDR2 YYDKDF (reference sequence). This CDR3 contains 13 residues. Trimming removed 4 bases from V and 5 bases from J, with 9 bases in between.

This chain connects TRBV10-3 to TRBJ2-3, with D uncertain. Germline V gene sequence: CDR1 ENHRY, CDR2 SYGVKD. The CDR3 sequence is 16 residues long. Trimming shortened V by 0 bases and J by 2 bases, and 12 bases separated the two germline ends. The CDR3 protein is CAISESSPKNTDTQYF. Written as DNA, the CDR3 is TGTGCCATCAGTGAGTCGAGTCCGAAGAACACAGATACGCAGTATTTT.

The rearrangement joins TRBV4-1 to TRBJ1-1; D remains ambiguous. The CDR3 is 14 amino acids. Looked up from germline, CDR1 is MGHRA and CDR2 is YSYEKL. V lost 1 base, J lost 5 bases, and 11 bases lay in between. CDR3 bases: TGCGCCAGCAGCCAAGGGGCCGGAAGGACTGAAGCTTTCTTT. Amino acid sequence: CASSQGAGRTEAFF.